This TCR beta chain was found in a study of metastatic and nonmetastatic thyroid tumors. The length of the CDR3 is 16 residues. The germline gives CDR1 SGHAT, CDR2 FQDESV (reference sequence). There were no patients who had received any treatment before thyroid surgery. For this clone: The junction differs from germline at one of its ends, possibly a read error.

With MiXCR, TCRdb reprocessed the PCR reads. In the table there are over 20,000 clones, roughly 28% of which are singletons. Material: tumor tissue. The rearrangement links TRBV11-1 to TRBJ2-5; 8 nucleotides line up with TRBD2. The clonotype comes from a male donor with papillary thyroid cancer or a benign thyroid nodule (not recorded which). Some clones in this sample may be carry-over from other donors' samples. The CDR3 sequence is CASSLGDSGNQETKYF. In DNA form, the CDR3 reads TGTGCCAGCAGCTTAGGGGATAGCGGGAATCAAGAGACCAAGTACTTC.